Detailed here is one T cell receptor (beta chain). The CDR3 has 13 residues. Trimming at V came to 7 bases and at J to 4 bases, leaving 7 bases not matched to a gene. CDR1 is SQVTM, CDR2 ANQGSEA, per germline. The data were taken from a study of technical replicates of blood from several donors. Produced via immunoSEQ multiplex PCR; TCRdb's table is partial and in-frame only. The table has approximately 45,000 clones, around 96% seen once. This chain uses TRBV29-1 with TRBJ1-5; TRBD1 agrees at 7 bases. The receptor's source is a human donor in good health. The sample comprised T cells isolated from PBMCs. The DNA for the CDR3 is TGCAGCGCCTTACAGGGGCCTAATCAGCCCCAGCATTTT. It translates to CSALQGPNQPQHF.